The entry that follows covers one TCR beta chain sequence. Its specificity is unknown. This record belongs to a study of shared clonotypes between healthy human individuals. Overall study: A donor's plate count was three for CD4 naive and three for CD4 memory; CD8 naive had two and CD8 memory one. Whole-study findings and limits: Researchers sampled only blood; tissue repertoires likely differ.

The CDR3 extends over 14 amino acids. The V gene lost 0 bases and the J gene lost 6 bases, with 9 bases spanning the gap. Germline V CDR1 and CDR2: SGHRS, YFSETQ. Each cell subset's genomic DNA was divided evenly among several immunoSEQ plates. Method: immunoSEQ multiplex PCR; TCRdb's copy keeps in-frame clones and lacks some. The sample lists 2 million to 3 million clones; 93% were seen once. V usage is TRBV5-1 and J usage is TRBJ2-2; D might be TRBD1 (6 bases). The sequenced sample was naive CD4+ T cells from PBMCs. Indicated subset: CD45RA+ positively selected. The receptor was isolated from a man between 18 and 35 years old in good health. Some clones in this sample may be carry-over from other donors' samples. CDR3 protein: CASSLVPGAGELFF. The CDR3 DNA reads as TGCGCCAGCAGCTTGGTTCCAGGGGCCGGGGAGCTGTTTTTT.